Listed below are T cell receptor beta chains from one sample, sequenced in a study of shared clonotypes between healthy human individuals. Sequencing used immunoSEQ multiplex PCR; TCRdb keeps in-frame clones, though not all of them. The sample has approximately 640,000 clones; less than 80% are singletons. Sequencing input: memory CD4+ T cells sorted from blood. The source of these receptors is a woman aged 25 to 45 in good health. Both conserved end residues are part of each CDR3. The D gene is left open where the match is weak. Where a row states a size, it is once, few, many or the class of an expanded clone; other rows omit it.

size | J | D | V | CDR3 | DNA
- | TRBJ2-1 | TRBD2 | TRBV9 | CASRELALNSYNEQFF | TGTGCCAGCCGTGAACTAGCGCTAAACTCCTACAATGAGCAGTTCTTC
- | TRBJ2-2 | - | TRBV5-1 | CASSFLERTGELFF | TGCGCCAGCAGCTTTCTTGAGAGGACAGGGGAGCTGTTTTTT
- | TRBJ1-1 | - | TRBV6-1 | CASSELRGVTEAFF | TGTGCCAGCAGTGAACTGAGAGGGGTAACTGAAGCTTTCTTT
- | TRBJ2-7 | TRBD2 | TRBV28 | CASTSSGDLYEQYF | TGTGCCAGCACTTCTAGCGGGGATCTCTACGAGCAGTACTTC
- | TRBJ1-2 | - | TRBV7-2 | CASSPRNTGFYTF | TGTGCCAGCAGCCCAAGAAATACAGGGTTCTACACCTTC
- | TRBJ1-5 | - | TRBV19 | CASSRDAVEPQHF | TGTGCCAGTAGTAGGGATGCGGTAGAGCCCCAGCATTTT
- | TRBJ1-1 | - | TRBV5-1 | CASSDGTSNTEAFF | TGCGCCAGCAGCGATGGGACATCGAACACTGAAGCTTTCTTT
- | TRBJ2-5 | - | TRBV28 | CASSFTPSGGGGETQYF | TGTGCCAGCAGTTTTACCCCTTCAGGGGGCGGGGGAGAGACCCAGTACTTC
few | TRBJ1-1 | - | TRBV7-7 | CASSLGLYTEAFF | TGTGCCAGCAGCTTAGGACTCTACACTGAAGCTTTCTTT
- | TRBJ2-1 | - | TRBV15 | CATSSDRTLTHSYNEQFF | TGTGCCACCAGCAGCGACAGGACCTTAACTCACTCCTACAATGAGCAGTTCTTC
- | TRBJ2-7 | TRBD2 | TRBV5-6 | CASSLRTSGPYEQYF | TGTGCCAGCAGCTTGAGGACTAGCGGACCCTACGAGCAGTACTTC
- | TRBJ1-2 | - | TRBV27 | CASRKGDGYTF | TGTGCCAGCCGTAAAGGGGATGGCTACACCTTC
- | TRBJ2-7 | - | TRBV28 | CASSSSSRPLGYF | TGTGCCAGCAGCAGTTCGAGCAGGCCTTTAGGGTACTTC
- | TRBJ2-1 | TRBD2 | TRBV27 | CASSTTSGRRNEQFF | TGTGCCAGCAGTACGACTAGCGGGAGAAGGAATGAGCAGTTCTTC
- | TRBJ2-7 | - | TRBV28 | CASSFPLKYEQYF | TGTGCCAGCAGTTTTCCACTAAAGTACGAGCAGTACTTC
- | TRBJ2-7 | TRBD1 | TRBV19 | CASTTTGGPSYEQYF | TGTGCCAGTACTACTACAGGGGGGCCCTCCTACGAGCAGTACTTC
few | TRBJ2-7 | TRBD2 | TRBV4-1 | CASSQTGTRAFEQYF | TGCGCCAGCAGCCAAACCGGGACTAGAGCCTTCGAGCAGTACTTC
- | TRBJ2-4 | - | TRBV10-3 | CAARDLAKNIQYF | TGTGCCGCCAGGGACTTAGCCAAAAACATTCAGTACTTC
once | TRBJ2-5 | TRBD1 | TRBV18 | CASSLGTAIQETQYF | TGTGCCAGCTCCCTAGGGACAGCCATCCAAGAGACCCAGTACTTC
- | TRBJ2-5 | - | TRBV5-5 | CASSLGASYARETQYF | TGTGCCAGCAGCTTGGGAGCGTCCTACGCCAGGGAGACCCAGTACTTC
once | TRBJ2-7 | TRBD2 | TRBV5-1 | CASTPPGGSRHEQYF | TGCGCCAGCACCCCGCCGGGCGGGAGTCGCCACGAGCAGTACTTC
- | TRBJ1-1 | - | TRBV5-1 | CASSRDNSGVTEAFF | TGCGCCAGCAGCCGGGACAACTCGGGGGTCACTGAAGCTTTCTTT
once | TRBJ2-3 | TRBD1 | TRBV11-2 | CASSRNGQAGDTQYF | TGTGCCAGCAGCCGGAACGGACAGGCCGGGGATACGCAGTATTTT
- | TRBJ2-1 | - | TRBV7-7 | CASSFSPGTSYNEQFF | TGTGCCAGCAGCTTCTCCCCGGGGACCTCCTACAATGAGCAGTTCTTC
- | TRBJ1-1 | - | TRBV29-1 | CSVIGALNTEAFF | TGCAGCGTTATCGGGGCCTTGAACACTGAAGCTTTCTTT
once | TRBJ2-1 | - | TRBV5-1 | CASSLDGRTSYNEQFF | TGCGCCAGCAGCTTGGACGGTCGGACCTCCTACAATGAGCAGTTCTTC
- | TRBJ2-2 | - | TRBV7-9 | CASSLATGHTGELFF | TGTGCCAGCAGCTTAGCGACAGGACACACCGGGGAGCTGTTTTTT
- | TRBJ2-1 | - | TRBV4-1 | CASSQDGASSYNEQFF | TGCGCCAGCAGCCAAGATGGGGCGAGCTCCTACAATGAGCAGTTCTTC
- | TRBJ1-5 | - | TRBV6-5 | CASSYSAGVSWPQHF | TGTGCCAGCAGTTATTCGGCCGGGGTCTCGTGGCCCCAGCATTTT
once | TRBJ2-5 | - | TRBV7-8 | CASSFGGTRETQYF | TGTGCCAGCAGCTTCGGGGGTACTAGGGAGACCCAGTACTTC
- | TRBJ1-1 | - | TRBV9 | CASSVAGWNTEAFF | TGTGCCAGCAGCGTAGCCGGATGGAACACTGAAGCTTTCTTT
many | TRBJ2-5 | TRBD1 | TRBV2 | CASTGTGAVKTQYF | TGTGCCAGCACCGGGACAGGGGCTGTAAAGACCCAGTACTTC
- | TRBJ1-3 | - | TRBV6-5 | CASCREAGNTIYF | TGTGCCAGCTGTAGGGAAGCTGGAAACACCATATATTTT
- | TRBJ2-1 | TRBD1 | TRBV29-1 | CSVEPGGFF | TGCAGCGTTGAACCAGGGGGGTTCTTC
- | TRBJ2-3 | - | TRBV11-2 | CASSLDLGQTTQYF | TGTGCCAGCAGCTTAGATTTAGGTCAGACCACGCAGTATTTT